The 15 T cell receptor beta chains below come from one sample, sequenced in a study of cytomegalovirus exposure and HLA in healthy donors. The PCR used 60 Vbeta and 13 Jbeta primers. Libraries were prepared by immunoSEQ multiplex PCR; TCRdb keeps only in-frame clonotypes and omits some of them. The record lists about 130,000 clones, of which the ten most abundant hold approximately 1.6%. Sequenced input: PBMCs. Receptors were obtained from a woman in her thirties or forties in good health and CMV-seropositive.

This chain joins TRBV6-5 and TRBJ1-1; 7 bases align to TRBD1. This CDR3 contains 14 residues. Germline V lookup: CDR1 MNHEY, CDR2 SVGAGI. The trim removed 2 bases at V and 7 bases at J, leaving 7 bases unmatched. This CDR3 is CASSYIGGVGEAFF. CDR3 DNA sequence: TGTGCCAGCAGTTACATAGGGGGCGTTGGTGAAGCTTTCTTT.

The rearrangement links TRBV4-1 to TRBJ2-5; D uncertain. Trimming took 0 bases from V and 4 from J, leaving 9 bases between them. The CDR3 spans 14 residues. Germline V lookup: CDR1 MGHRA, CDR2 YSYEKL. CDR3 sequence: CASSQDLQSETQYF. The DNA for the CDR3 is TGCGCCAGCAGCCAAGATCTTCAGTCAGAGACCCAGTACTTC.

V is TRBV7-2 and J is TRBJ2-3; D unclear. Trimming shortened V by 4 bases and J by 2 bases, and 10 bases separated the two germline ends. This CDR3 is 14 amino acids long. Germline V gene sequence: CDR1 SGHTA, CDR2 FQGNSA. The CDR3 sequence: CASSYQAATDTQYF. As DNA, the CDR3 is TGTGCCAGCAGCTATCAGGCAGCCACAGATACGCAGTATTTT.

This CDR3 reads CASSVGQGSGLAREQYF. In DNA form, the CDR3 reads TGTGCCAGCAGCGTGGGACAGGGTTCGGGACTAGCGCGGGAGCAGTACTTC. This chain connects TRBV9 to TRBJ2-7, with a tentative D call TRBD2 (10 bases). With 2 bases removed from V and 7 bases from J, the gap between germline ends came to 25 bases. The germline V gene has CDR1 SGDLS and CDR2 YYNGEE. This CDR3 has 17 residues.

The chain couples TRBV6-4 to TRBJ2-1; 9 bases map to TRBD2. CDR3 length: 14 amino acids. J gave up 6 bases and V 3 bases, and 3 bases lay outside the gene matches. CDR1 is MRHNA, CDR2 SNTAGT, per germline. In DNA, the CDR3 is TGTGCCAGCAGTGATGGTAGCGGGAGCAATGAGCAGTTCTTC. Translating gives CASSDGSGSNEQFF.

The chain recombines TRBV6-1 with TRBJ1-4; D perhaps matches TRBD1 (5 bases). Germline V gene data show CDR1 as MNHNS and CDR2 as SASEGT. The CDR3 consists of 15 residues. Trimming removed 2 bases at V and 8 bases at J, with 15 bases between. The CDR3 reads CASSERGGASEKLFF. The CDR3 nucleotides read TGTGCCAGCAGTGAACGTGGTGGGGCTTCCGAAAAACTGTTTTTT.

As regards this clone: Other DNA sequences in the same sample also yield this CDR3. The chain recombines TRBV27 with TRBJ1-1, with D uncertain. CDR1 and CDR2 (germline): MNHEY, SMNVEV (reference sequence). Trimming took off 0 bases at V and 1 base at J, with 3 bases between the two ends. This CDR3 region has 13 residues. The CDR3 nucleotides are TGTGCCAGCAGTTTATCCCGGAACACTGAAGCTTTCTTT. It codes for CASSLSRNTEAFF.

The V and J genes are TRBV27 and TRBJ2-1; 10 bases are a match to TRBD2. The CDR3 runs to 18 residues. In germline, CDR1 is MNHEY, CDR2 SMNVEV (reference sequence). The V gene end was trimmed by 1 base and the J gene end by 8 bases; junction bases not matched to a gene: 14. This CDR3 reads CASSLFLAGGLTAHEQFF. For the CDR3, the DNA is TGTGCCAGCAGTTTATTCTTAGCGGGAGGCCTAACGGCCCATGAGCAGTTCTTC.

The chain combines TRBV2 with TRBJ1-2; TRBD1 agrees at 9 bases. The germline V gene encodes CDR1 SNHLY and CDR2 FYNNEI. This CDR3 region has 13 residues. V was pared by 6 bases and J by 8 bases, with 7 bases of the junction left unmatched. CDR3: CASSLDRGRGYTF. For the CDR3, the DNA is TGTGCCAGCAGCCTTGACAGGGGGAGAGGCTACACCTTC.

This sequence joins TRBV7-8 and TRBJ2-5; D may be TRBD1 (5 bases). CDR3 length: 13 residues. Germline V CDR1 and CDR2: SGHVS, FQNEAQ. Trimming left V 2 bases short and J 9 bases short, with 13 bases between. DNA of the CDR3: TGTGCCAGCAGCTTACGGCAGGGTACGGCCCAGTACTTC. This gives the protein CASSLRQGTAQYF.

V and J are TRBV19 and TRBJ1-5; a weak D match, TRBD1 (5 bases). The CDR3 contains 15 residues. Germline V lookup: CDR1 LNHDA, CDR2 SQIVND (reference sequence). V lost 8 bases to trimming and J lost 2 bases, with 16 bases between them. CDR3 nucleotides: TGTGCCAGTCGACATGGGGGGAATGGCAATCAGCCCCAGCATTTT. Amino acids: CASRHGGNGNQPQHF.

The V gene is TRBV11-1, the J gene TRBJ2-7, with 7 bases that match TRBD1. J gave up 1 base and V 5 bases, and 8 bases lay outside the gene matches. The CDR3 is made up of 15 amino acids. Germline CDR1 and CDR2: SGHAT and FQDESV (reference sequence). The chain's CDR3 is CASSVDRVPSYEQYF. The CDR3 bases are TGTGCCAGCAGCGTCGACAGGGTCCCTTCCTACGAGCAGTACTTC. The full variable domain, completed using reference TRBV11-1 and TRBJ2-7, is EAEVAQSPRYKITEKSQAVAFWCDPISGHATLYWYRQILGQGPELLVQFQDESVVDDSQLPKDRFSAERLKGVDSTLKIQPAELGDSAMYLCASSVDRVPSYEQYFGPGTRLTVT.

The gene calls are TRBV10-2 and TRBJ2-5; weak D call: TRBD1 (7 bases). CDR1 is WSHSY and CDR2 is SAAADI in the germline V gene. CDR3 length: 15 amino acids. V shed 6 bases and J shed 14 bases, with 28 bases lying between them. The DNA of the CDR3 is TGCGCCAGCAGACACTCCGGGGGACCGACGACAGGGAGCTACTTC. Its protein is CASRHSGGPTTGSYF.

This chain joins TRBV11-2 and TRBJ2-3; 9 nucleotides line up with TRBD2. The length of the CDR3 is 16 residues. In germline, CDR1 is SGHAT, CDR2 FQNNGV. The junction had 6 bases not matched to a gene; V was cut back by 5 bases and J by 0 bases. The CDR3 is CASSGSGRHSTDTQYF. Written as DNA, the CDR3 is TGTGCCAGCAGCGGAAGCGGGAGGCATAGCACAGATACGCAGTATTTT. Looking up the rest from reference TRBV11-2 and TRBJ2-3 gives the full variable domain: EAGVAQSPRYKIIEKRQSVAFWCNPISGHATLYWYQQILGQGPKLLIQFQNNGVVDDSQLPKDRFSAERLKGVDSTLKIQPAKLEDSAVYLCASSGSGRHSTDTQYFGPGTRLTVL.

This chain uses TRBV19 with TRBJ1-1; no clear D gene. Germline-derived CDR1 and CDR2 are LNHDA and SQIVND (reference sequence). V was shortened by 5 bases and J by 1 base, with 14 bases between the two germline ends. The CDR3 is made up of 15 amino acids. CDR3 loop: CASSFLMAGNTEAFF. The CDR3 region has the DNA TGTGCCAGTAGTTTCTTAATGGCTGGGAACACTGAAGCTTTCTTT. Complete variable domain (other parts from reference TRBV19 and TRBJ1-1): DGGITQSPKYLFRKEGQNVTLSCEQNLNHDAMYWYRQDPGQGLRLIYYSQIVNDFQKGDIAEGYSVSREKKESFPLTVTSAQKNPTAFYLCASSFLMAGNTEAFFGQGTRLTVV.